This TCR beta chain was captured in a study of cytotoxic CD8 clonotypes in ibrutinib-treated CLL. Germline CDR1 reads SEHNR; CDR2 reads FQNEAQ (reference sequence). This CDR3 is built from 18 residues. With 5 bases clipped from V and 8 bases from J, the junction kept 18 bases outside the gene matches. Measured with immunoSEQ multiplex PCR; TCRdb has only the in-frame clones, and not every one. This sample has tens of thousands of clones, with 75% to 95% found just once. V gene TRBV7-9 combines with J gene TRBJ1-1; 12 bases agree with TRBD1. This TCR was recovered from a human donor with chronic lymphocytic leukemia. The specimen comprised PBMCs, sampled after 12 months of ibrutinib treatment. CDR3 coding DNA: TGTGCCAGCAGCACAGGGCGAGACCCGGGACAGGGGGCTAGAGAAGCTTTCTTT. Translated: CASSTGRDPGQGAREAFF.